The sequence of this T cell receptor (beta chain) was determined in a study of a mutant IDH1 vaccine in newly diagnosed glioma. Study-level information: Scheduled for weeks 1, 3, 5, 7, 11, 15, 19 and 23, eight vaccinations were given to patients. The treated population exhibited a male proportion of about 62%, a female proportion of about 40%, and a mean age of roughly 41 years.

Concerning this clone itself: Antigen specificity is unknown.

The method was immunoSEQ multiplex PCR; TCRdb's version includes in-frame clones alone and lacks a portion of them. Of 35,000 to 45,000 clones listed, around 79% are singletons. Described time point: week 23, last vaccination. Vaccination comprised doses that each held 300 ug of mutant IDH1 20-mer peptide, plus topical imiquimod. New WHO grade 3 or 4 astrocytomas that were IDH1-mutant and ATRX-lost had been found in donors. V trimming: 4 bases; J trimming: 5 bases; junction bases outside the gene matches: 2. CDR1 and CDR2 (germline): MNHEY, SMNVEV (reference sequence). There are 16 residues in the CDR3.

The chain combines TRBV27 with TRBJ2-1, with TRBD2 matching 16 bases. The sequencing here drew on PBMCs, taken from a glioma patient whose treatment included an IDH1 peptide vaccine. The sequence came from a woman between 40 and 50 years old with glioma. Some clones in this sample may be carry-over from other donors' samples. Here the CDR3 reads CASSSGLAGGHNEQFF. The CDR3 DNA follows: TGTGCCAGCAGTTCGGGACTAGCGGGGGGGCACAATGAGCAGTTCTTC.